This section outlines one T cell receptor (beta chain) sequence together with its context. Its matching antigen is unknown. Deletions cut 3 bases from V and 2 bases from J, with 16 bases between. The CDR3 runs 16 residues. Germline V gene data show CDR1 as SGHTA and CDR2 as FQGNSA. The data originate from a study of regulatory T cells in long-lasting Graves disease. The study, taken as a whole, reports: Accuracy was possibly reduced by small sample size. New patients shared some 890 public clonotypes, fewer than the 2,500 to 3,500 shared by persistent patients.

To make TCR beta libraries, researchers used iRepertoire HTBI primers and Arm-PCR of CDR3 regions. Via MiXCR, TCRdb re-called the multiplex PCR reads, giving one row per CDR3 protein. The table lists approximately 290,000 distinct CDR3 sequences, around 21% of them singletons. Documented time point: persistent/refractory GD, antithyroid drugs over 5 years with positive TRAb. Isolated PBMC RNA provided the starting material for the TCR library. The rearrangement links TRBV7-2 to TRBJ2-5; D remains ambiguous. Sample: peripheral blood mononuclear cells (PBMCs), taken when the disease was refractory, from a patient treated with antithyroid drugs. The receptor was isolated from a female donor with Graves disease. CDR3 amino acids: CASSFFRLRAQETQYF. CDR3 nucleotides: TGTGCCAGCAGCTTCTTCAGACTTAGGGCGCAAGAGACCCAGTACTTC.